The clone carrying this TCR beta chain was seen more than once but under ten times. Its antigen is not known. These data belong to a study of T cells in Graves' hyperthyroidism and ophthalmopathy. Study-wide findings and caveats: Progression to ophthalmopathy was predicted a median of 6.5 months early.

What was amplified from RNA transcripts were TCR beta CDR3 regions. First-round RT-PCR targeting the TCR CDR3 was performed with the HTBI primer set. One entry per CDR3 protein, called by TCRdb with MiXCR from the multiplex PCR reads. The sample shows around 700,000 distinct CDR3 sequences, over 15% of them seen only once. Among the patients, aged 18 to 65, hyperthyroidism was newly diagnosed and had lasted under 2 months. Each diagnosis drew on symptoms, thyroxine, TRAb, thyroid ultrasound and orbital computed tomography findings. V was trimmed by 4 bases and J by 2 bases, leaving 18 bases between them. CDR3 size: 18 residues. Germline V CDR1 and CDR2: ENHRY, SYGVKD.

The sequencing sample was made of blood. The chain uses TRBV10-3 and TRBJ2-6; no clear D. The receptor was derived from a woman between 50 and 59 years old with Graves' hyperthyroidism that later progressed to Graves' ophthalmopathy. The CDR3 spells CAISVKGGNFPGANVLTF. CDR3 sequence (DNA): TGTGCCATCAGTGTTAAGGGTGGGAACTTTCCTGGGGCCAACGTCCTGACTTTC.